The 8 T cell receptor beta chains below come from one sample, sequenced in a study of tumor-infiltrating lymphocytes in primary liver carcinoma. The investigators made TCR beta cDNA from about 500 ng total RNA, using a constant-region primer. Slightly modified ARM-PCR served as the procedure for the TCR beta libraries. These libraries came from three rounds of nested multiplex PCR. TRBV1-TRBV30 forward primers and a C-beta reverse primer were used in the first two PCR rounds, which each ran for nine to ten cycles. Via MiXCR, TCRdb re-called the multiplex PCR reads, giving one row per CDR3 protein. The sample yields about 180,000 distinct CDR3 sequences, 50% to 75% seen once. In addition to blood RNA drawn from unsorted whole blood, germline DNA was extracted. Sequencing used peripheral blood. The receptors stem from a man aged 35 to 55 with primary liver carcinoma and hepatitis B virus infection.

This clonotype was observed at least ten times. This chain links TRBV12-3 or TRBV12-4 with TRBJ2-1, with D perhaps matching TRBD1 or TRBD2 (5 bases each). V dropped 2 bases and J dropped 6 bases, with 11 bases sitting between them. The CDR3 consists of 14 residues. CDR3 sequence: CASSLREGSNEQFF. Here the CDR3 DNA reads TGTGCCAGCAGTTTACGAGAGGGGAGCAATGAGCAGTTCTTC.

For this clonotype: Since a much larger clone is just one base distant, this may be a read error. The chain combines TRBV5-5 with TRBJ2-3, with D maybe TRBD2 (6 bases). Germline V gene data show CDR1 as SGHKS and CDR2 as YYEKEE (reference sequence). The CDR3 has 16 amino acids. V was trimmed by 4 bases and J by 1 base, leaving 16 bases between them. The CDR3 loop reads CASSISRRAGTDTQYF. As DNA, the CDR3 is TGTGCCAGCAGCATTAGCAGGAGGGCCGGCACAGATACGCAGTATTTT.

The chain links TRBV11-2 to TRBJ2-1; perhaps TRBD1 as D (6 bases). Trimming removed 6 bases from V and 4 bases from J, with 10 bases in between. This CDR3 has 13 amino acids. CDR1 and CDR2 from the germline V gene are SGHAT and FQNNGV. Written as DNA, the CDR3 is TGTGCCAGCAGGGCAGGGGAGTACAATGAGCAGTTCTTC. Translated: CASRAGEYNEQFF.

In its sample, this clonotype was seen many times. The V gene is TRBV11-2, the J gene TRBJ2-1; D may correspond to TRBD1 or TRBD2 (5 bases each). Germline V gene lookup returns CDR1 SGHAT and CDR2 FQNNGV. Trimming took off 5 bases at V and 3 bases at J, with 8 bases between the two ends. The CDR3 length is 13 residues. Here the CDR3 reads CASSRGDYNEQFF. For the CDR3, the DNA is TGTGCCAGCAGCCGAGGGGACTACAATGAGCAGTTCTTC. Supplemented by reference TRBV11-2 and TRBJ2-1, the full variable domain reads EAGVAQSPRYKIIEKRQSVAFWCNPISGHATLYWYQQILGQGPKLLIQFQNNGVVDDSQLPKDRFSAERLKGVDSTLKIQPAKLEDSAVYLCASSRGDYNEQFFGPGTRLTVL.

Remarks on this clonotype: Its ends do not fully match the called genes, so a read error is possible. The J gene is TRBJ2-5, the V gene TRBV7-8, with no clear D. The germline gives CDR1 SGHVS, CDR2 FQNEAQ. The length of the CDR3 is 15 residues. CDR3 DNA sequence: TGTGCCAGCAGTTTAGTCTCCGAGGAAAGAGAGACCCAGTACTTC. As protein: CASSLVSEERETQYF.

With respect to this clonotype: A much more abundant neighbour one base away suggests this may be a read error. The chain is built from TRBV11-3 and TRBJ2-1, with 8 bases identical to TRBD2. Trimming took 1 base from V and 6 from J; bases not matched to a gene: 2. Germline V gives CDR1 SGHNT, CDR2 YENEEA. This CDR3 has 14 residues. The CDR3 is CASSLGRGGNEQFF. The CDR3, as DNA: TGTGCCAGCAGCTTAGGACGGGGGGGCAATGAGCAGTTCTTC. Based on the CDR3 plus reference TRBV11-3 and TRBJ2-1, the full variable domain is EAGVVQSPRYKIIEKKQPVAFWCNPISGHNTLYWYLQNLGQGPELLIRYENEEAVDDSQLPKDRFSAERLKGVDSTLKIQPAELGDSAVYLCASSLGRGGNEQFFGPGTRLTVL.

This chain links TRBV29-1 with TRBJ1-2; D might be TRBD1 (5 bases). Germline values: CDR1 SQVTM, CDR2 ANQGSEA. Trimming cost V 8 bases and J 3 bases, with 16 bases left between them. CDR3 length equals 13 residues. In nucleotides, the CDR3 is TGCAGCATGTCGCGGGACTTCGACTATGGCTACACCTTC. This sequence encodes CSMSRDFDYGYTF.

The chain has TRBV11-2 and TRBJ2-6; tentatively, D is TRBD1 (6 bases). Trimming took 1 base from V and 17 from J, leaving 30 bases between them. This CDR3 spans 18 amino acids. Germline CDR1 SGHAT, CDR2 FQNNGV. The CDR3 loop reads CASSLGKGVISGANFLTF. The CDR3 bases are TGTGCCAGCAGCTTAGGAAAGGGGGTGATCTCTGGGGCCAACTTCTTGACTTTC.